This TCR beta chain was identified in a study of shared clonotypes between healthy human individuals. Using immunoSEQ multiplex PCR, the repertoire was profiled, and TCRdb retains in-frame clones only, with some absent. The repertoire has 850,000 to 1,200,000 clones, approximately 76% of them found once; the top ten carry about 1.5%. From germline, CDR1 is ENHRY and CDR2 SYGVKD. Trimming shortened V by 3 bases and J by 1 base, and 3 bases separated the two germline ends. This CDR3 is 12 amino acids long. This clone has just a few counts. No antigen is known for it. Findings and limits, study-wide: It was observed that roughly 4.8% of naive CD4 clonotypes were shared across a handful of donors. Clonotypes shared by all four donors outscored non-shared clonotypes in generation probability. The sampled material consisted only of blood, and tissue repertoires are likely to differ.

The TCR originated in a man younger than 30 in good health. The source material was memory CD4+ T cells sorted from blood. Subset defined: CD45RA-negative fraction. V and J are TRBV10-3 and TRBJ1-1; D is unclear. The CDR3 bases are TGTGCCATCAGTGAACGGAACACTGAAGCTTTCTTT. Translating it yields CAISERNTEAFF.